This T cell receptor (beta chain) was sequenced during a study of shared clonotypes between healthy human individuals. Study results and caveats: Clonotype sharing among donors was thought likely to change with sequencing depth.

Data came from immunoSEQ multiplex PCR; TCRdb stores just in-frame clones and leaves some out. The data hold over a million clones, with under 99% observed a single time. With regard to this clone: Its specificity is unknown.

V dropped 5 bases and J dropped 4; count of bases not matched to a gene: 7. The CDR3 spans 14 residues. CDR1 SGHTA and CDR2 FQGNSA come from the germline V gene. A CD45RA-negative memory subset and a CD45RA+ naive subset were separated from the CD4+ cells. The TCR originated in a man younger than 45 in good health. The rearrangement uses TRBV7-2 and TRBJ1-2; 7 nucleotides align to TRBD1. Sequencing used naive CD4+ T cells sorted from blood. Subset given: CD45RA+ positively selected. CDR3 in amino acids: CASSPGQDLYGYTF. The DNA for the CDR3 is TGTGCCAGCAGCCCAGGACAGGACCTCTATGGCTACACCTTC.